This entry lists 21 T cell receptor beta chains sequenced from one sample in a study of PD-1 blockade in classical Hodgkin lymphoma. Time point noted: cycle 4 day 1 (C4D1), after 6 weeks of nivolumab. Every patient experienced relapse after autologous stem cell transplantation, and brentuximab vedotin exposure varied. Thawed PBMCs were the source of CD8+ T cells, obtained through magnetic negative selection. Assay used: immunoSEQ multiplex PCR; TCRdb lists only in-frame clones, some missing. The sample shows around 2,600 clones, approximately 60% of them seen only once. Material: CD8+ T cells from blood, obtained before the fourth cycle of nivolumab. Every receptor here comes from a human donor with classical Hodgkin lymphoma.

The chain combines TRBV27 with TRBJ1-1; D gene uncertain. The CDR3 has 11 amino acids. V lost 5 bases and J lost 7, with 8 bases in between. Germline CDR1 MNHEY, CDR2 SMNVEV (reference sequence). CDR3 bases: TGTGCCAGCAGTATTCACAGTGAAGCTTTCTTT. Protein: CASSIHSEAFF.

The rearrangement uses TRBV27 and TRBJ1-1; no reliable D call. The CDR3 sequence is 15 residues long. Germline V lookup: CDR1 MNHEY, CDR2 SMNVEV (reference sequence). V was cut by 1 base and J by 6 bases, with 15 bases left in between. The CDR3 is CASSLLGWGAAEAFF. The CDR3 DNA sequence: TGTGCCAGCAGTTTATTAGGTTGGGGAGCTGCTGAAGCTTTCTTT.

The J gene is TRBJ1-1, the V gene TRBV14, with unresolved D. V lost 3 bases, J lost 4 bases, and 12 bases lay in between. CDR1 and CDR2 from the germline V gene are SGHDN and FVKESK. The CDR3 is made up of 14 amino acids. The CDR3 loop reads CASSQVRLGTEAFF. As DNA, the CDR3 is TGTGCCAGCAGCCAGGTTCGGCTGGGCACTGAAGCTTTCTTT.

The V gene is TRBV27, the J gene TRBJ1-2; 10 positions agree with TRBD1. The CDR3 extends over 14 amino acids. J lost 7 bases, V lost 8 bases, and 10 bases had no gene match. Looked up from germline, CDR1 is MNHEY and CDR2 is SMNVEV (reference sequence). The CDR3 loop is CASASGQGVFGYTF. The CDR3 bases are TGTGCCAGCGCTTCTGGACAGGGGGTTTTTGGCTACACCTTC.

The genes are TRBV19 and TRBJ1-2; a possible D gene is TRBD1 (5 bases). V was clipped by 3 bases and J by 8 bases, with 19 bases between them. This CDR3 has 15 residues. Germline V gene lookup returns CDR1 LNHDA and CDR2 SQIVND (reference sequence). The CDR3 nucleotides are TGTGCCAGTAGTATCGGGGCTGAATTGGTGTGGGGCTACACCTTC. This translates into CASSIGAELVWGYTF.

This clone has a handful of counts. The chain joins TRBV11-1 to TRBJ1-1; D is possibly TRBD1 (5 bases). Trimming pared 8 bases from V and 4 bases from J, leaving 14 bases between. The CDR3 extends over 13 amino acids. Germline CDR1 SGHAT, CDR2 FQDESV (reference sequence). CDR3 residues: CASGIRGVTEAFF. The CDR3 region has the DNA TGTGCCAGCGGGATTCGGGGGGTCACTGAAGCTTTCTTT.

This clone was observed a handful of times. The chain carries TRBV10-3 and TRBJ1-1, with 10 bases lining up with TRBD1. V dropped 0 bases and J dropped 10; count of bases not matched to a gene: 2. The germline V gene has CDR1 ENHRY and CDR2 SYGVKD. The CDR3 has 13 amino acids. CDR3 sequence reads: CAISESRDRGAFF. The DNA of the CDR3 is TGTGCCATCAGTGAGTCACGGGACAGGGGAGCTTTCTTT.

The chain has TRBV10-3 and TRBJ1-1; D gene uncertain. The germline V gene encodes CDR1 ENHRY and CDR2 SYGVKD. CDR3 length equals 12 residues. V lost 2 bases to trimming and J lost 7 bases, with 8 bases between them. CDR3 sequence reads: CAISEPQDEAFF. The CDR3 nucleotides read TGTGCCATCAGTGAGCCTCAGGATGAAGCTTTCTTT.

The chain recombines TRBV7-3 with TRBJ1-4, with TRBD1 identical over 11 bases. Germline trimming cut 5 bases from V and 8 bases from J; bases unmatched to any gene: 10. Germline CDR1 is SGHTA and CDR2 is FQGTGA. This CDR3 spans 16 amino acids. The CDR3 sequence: CASSGQGATLEEKLFF. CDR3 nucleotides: TGTGCCAGCAGCGGACAGGGGGCGACCCTGGAAGAAAAACTGTTTTTT.

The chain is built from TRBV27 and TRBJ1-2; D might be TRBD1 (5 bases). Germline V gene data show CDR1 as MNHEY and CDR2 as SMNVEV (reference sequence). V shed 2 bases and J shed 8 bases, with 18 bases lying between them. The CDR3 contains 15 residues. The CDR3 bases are TGTGCCAGCAGTTTAAAGGCAGGGTCGGCGTGGGGCTACACCTTC. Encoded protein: CASSLKAGSAWGYTF.

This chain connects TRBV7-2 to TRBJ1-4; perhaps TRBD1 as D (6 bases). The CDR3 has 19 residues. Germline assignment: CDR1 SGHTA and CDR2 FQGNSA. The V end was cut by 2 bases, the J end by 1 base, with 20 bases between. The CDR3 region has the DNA TGTGCCAGCAGCTTAAGAGGCGGAGGGGGTCAAGAAACTAATGAAAAACTGTTTTTT. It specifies CASSLRGGGGQETNEKLFF.

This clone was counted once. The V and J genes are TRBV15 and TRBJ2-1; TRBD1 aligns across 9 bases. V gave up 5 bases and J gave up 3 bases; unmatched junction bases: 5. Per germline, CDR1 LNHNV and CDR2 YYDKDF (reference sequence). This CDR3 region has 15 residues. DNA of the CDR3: TGTGCCACCAGCCGGGGACAGGGTAACTACAATGAGCAGTTCTTC. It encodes CATSRGQGNYNEQFF.

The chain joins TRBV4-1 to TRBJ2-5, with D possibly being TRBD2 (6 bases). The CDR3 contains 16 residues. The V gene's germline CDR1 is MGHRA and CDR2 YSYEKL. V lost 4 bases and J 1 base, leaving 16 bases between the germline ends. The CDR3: CASSLLWRGRQETQYF. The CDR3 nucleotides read TGCGCCAGCAGCCTTCTCTGGCGGGGACGCCAAGAGACCCAGTACTTC.

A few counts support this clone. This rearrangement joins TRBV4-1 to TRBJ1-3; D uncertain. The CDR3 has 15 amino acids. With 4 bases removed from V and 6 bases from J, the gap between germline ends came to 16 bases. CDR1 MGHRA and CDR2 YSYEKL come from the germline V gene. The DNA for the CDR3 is TGCGCCAGCAGCCTTAACGAGGTATTTGAAAACACCATATATTTT. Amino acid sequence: CASSLNEVFENTIYF.

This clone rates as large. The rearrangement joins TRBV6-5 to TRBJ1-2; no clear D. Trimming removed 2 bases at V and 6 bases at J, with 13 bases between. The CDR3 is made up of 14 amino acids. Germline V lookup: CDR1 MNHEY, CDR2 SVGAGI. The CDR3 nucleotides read TGTGCCAGCAGTTACCTCGGGTCTCAGGATGGCTACACCTTC. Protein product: CASSYLGSQDGYTF.

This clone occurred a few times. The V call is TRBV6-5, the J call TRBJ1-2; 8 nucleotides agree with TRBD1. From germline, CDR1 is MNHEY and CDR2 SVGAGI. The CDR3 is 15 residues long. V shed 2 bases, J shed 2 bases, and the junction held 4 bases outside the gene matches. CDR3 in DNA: TGTGCCAGCAGTTACGCGGCAGGGGGCAACTATGGCTACACCTTC. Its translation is CASSYAAGGNYGYTF.

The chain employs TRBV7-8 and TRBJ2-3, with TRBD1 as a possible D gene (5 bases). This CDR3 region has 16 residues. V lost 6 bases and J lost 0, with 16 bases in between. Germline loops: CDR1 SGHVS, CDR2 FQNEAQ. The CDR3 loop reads CASSSTQGYSTDTQYF. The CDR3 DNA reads TGTGCCAGCAGTTCCACCCAGGGCTATAGCACAGATACGCAGTATTTT.

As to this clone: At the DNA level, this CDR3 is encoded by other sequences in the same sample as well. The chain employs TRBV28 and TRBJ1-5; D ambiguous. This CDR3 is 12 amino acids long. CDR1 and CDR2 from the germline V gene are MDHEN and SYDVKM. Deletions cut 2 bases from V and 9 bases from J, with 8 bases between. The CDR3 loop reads CASSLPRGPQHF. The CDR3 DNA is TGTGCCAGCAGTTTACCTCGGGGGCCCCAGCATTTT.

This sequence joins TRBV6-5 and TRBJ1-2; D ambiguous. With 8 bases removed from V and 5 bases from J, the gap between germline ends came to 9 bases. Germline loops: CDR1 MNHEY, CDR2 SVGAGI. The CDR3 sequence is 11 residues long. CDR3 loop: CASGTIYGYTF. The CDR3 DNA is TGTGCCAGCGGAACCATATATGGCTACACCTTC.

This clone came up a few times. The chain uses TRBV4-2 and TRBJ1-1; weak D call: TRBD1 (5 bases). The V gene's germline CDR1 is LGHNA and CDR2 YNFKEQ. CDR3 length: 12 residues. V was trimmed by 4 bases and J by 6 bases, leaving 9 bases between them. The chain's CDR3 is CASSPQGAEAFF. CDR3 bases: TGTGCCAGCAGCCCCCAGGGAGCTGAAGCTTTCTTT.

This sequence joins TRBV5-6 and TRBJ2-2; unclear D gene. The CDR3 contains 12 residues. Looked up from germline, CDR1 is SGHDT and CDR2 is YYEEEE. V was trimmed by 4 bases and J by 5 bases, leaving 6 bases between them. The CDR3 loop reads CASSTHTGELFF. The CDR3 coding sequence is TGTGCCAGCAGCACTCATACCGGGGAGCTGTTTTTT.